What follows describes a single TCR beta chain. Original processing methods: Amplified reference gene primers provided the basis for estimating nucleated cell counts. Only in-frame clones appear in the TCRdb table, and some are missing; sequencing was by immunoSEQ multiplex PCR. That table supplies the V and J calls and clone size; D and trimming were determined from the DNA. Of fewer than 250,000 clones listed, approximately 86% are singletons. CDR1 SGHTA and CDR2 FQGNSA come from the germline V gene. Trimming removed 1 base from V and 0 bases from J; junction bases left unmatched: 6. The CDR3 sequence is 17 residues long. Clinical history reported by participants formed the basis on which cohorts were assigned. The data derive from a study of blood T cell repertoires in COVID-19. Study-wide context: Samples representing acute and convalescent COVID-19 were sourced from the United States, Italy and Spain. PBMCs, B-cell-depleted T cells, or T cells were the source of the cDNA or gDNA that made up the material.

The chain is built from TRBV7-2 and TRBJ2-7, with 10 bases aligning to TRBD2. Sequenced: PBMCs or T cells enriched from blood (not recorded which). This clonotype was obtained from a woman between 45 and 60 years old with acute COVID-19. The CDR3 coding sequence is TGTGCCAGCAGCTTAGTTCTAGCGGGAGAAGGCTCCTACGAGCAGTACTTC. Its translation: CASSLVLAGEGSYEQYF.